Below are 13 T cell receptor beta chains sequenced from a single sample in a study of control samples from healthy donors and cancer patients. Method: immunoSEQ multiplex PCR; TCRdb's copy keeps in-frame clones and lacks some. The data contain about 75,000 clones, 90% to 95% of them singletons. Specimen: blood. These receptors were taken from a woman in her 40s in good health.

V is TRBV10-3 and J is TRBJ2-1; D possibly corresponds to TRBD2 (6 bases). The germline gives CDR1 ENHRY, CDR2 SYGVKD. V was shortened by 4 bases and J by 10 bases, with 17 bases between the two germline ends. This CDR3 region has 14 residues. The CDR3 is CAISGSGELAEQFF. The DNA for the CDR3 is TGTGCCATCAGTGGGTCGGGAGAGCTCGCCGAGCAGTTCTTC.

The genes are TRBV11-1 and TRBJ2-7; D uncertain. The CDR3 has 14 residues. With 2 bases removed from V and 0 bases from J, the gap between germline ends came to 8 bases. The germline V gene has CDR1 SGHAT and CDR2 FQDESV (reference sequence). This CDR3 reads CASSLSGSSYEQYF. DNA for the CDR3: TGTGCCAGCAGCTTATCGGGCAGCTCCTACGAGCAGTACTTC.

CDR3 residues: CASSLSGQPYEQYF. The CDR3 nucleotides are TGTGCCAGCAGTTTATCGGGGCAGCCCTACGAGCAGTACTTC. J is TRBJ2-7 and V is TRBV27; a possible D gene is TRBD1 (5 bases). Between the trimmed V and J ends, which lost 0 bases and 2 bases, there was a span of 8 bases. The V gene's germline CDR1 is MNHEY and CDR2 SMNVEV (reference sequence). The CDR3 is 14 residues long.

The chain couples TRBV12-3 or TRBV12-4 to TRBJ1-6, with D possibly being TRBD1 (5 bases). V dropped 2 bases and J dropped 6 bases, with 5 bases sitting between them. The CDR3 is made up of 13 amino acids. Written as DNA, the CDR3 is TGTGCCAGCAGTTTACAGGGTAATTCACCCCTCCACTTT. As protein: CASSLQGNSPLHF.

The chain carries TRBV9 and TRBJ2-1, with D perhaps TRBD2 (5 bases). The CDR3 spans 12 residues. The V gene lost 3 bases and the J gene lost 10 bases, with 11 bases spanning the gap. Germline V gene lookup returns CDR1 SGDLS and CDR2 YYNGEE. CDR3 in amino acids: CASSAALEEQFF. The CDR3 nucleotides are TGTGCCAGCAGCGCTGCACTAGAGGAGCAGTTCTTC.

The chain uses TRBV7-6 and TRBJ1-2; D remains unclear. Trimming stripped 1 base from V and 2 bases from J, with 5 bases between. From germline, CDR1 is SGHVS and CDR2 FNYEAQ. The CDR3 is made up of 13 amino acids. The CDR3 coding sequence is TGTGCCAGCAGCTTAGGCCGGAACTATGGCTACACCTTC. Translated, it gives CASSLGRNYGYTF.

This clone was recorded only once. The chain employs TRBV18 and TRBJ2-4; TRBD2 matches 15 bases. CDR1 is KGHSH, CDR2 LQKENI, per germline. With 3 bases clipped from V and 0 bases from J, the junction kept 6 bases outside the gene matches. The CDR3 is 19 residues long. The CDR3 nucleotides read TGTGCCAGCTCACCTCCGGGACTAGCGGGGGGACTAGCCAAAAACATTCAGTACTTC. Encoded protein: CASSPPGLAGGLAKNIQYF.

This chain uses TRBV2 with TRBJ2-2; D is uncertain. The CDR3 consists of 14 residues. V lost 8 bases, J lost 2 bases, and 12 bases lay in between. Germline V CDR1 and CDR2: SNHLY, FYNNEI. DNA of the CDR3: TGTGCCAGCTACCGAGACTTAAACACCGGGGAGCTGTTTTTT. It translates to CASYRDLNTGELFF.

The J gene is TRBJ2-2, the V gene TRBV19, with D uncertain. This CDR3 has 15 amino acids. V lost 1 base, J lost 5 bases, and 11 bases lay in between. Germline loops: CDR1 LNHDA, CDR2 SQIVND (reference sequence). CDR3 protein: CASSIAGPGTGELFF. The CDR3 DNA is TGTGCCAGTAGTATAGCCGGCCCCGGGACCGGGGAGCTGTTTTTT.

This chain links TRBV5-4 with TRBJ1-1; possibly TRBD1 for D (6 bases). The V and J ends lost 0 bases and 4 bases respectively, with 13 bases between them. The CDR3 runs 15 residues. From germline, CDR1 is SGHNT and CDR2 YYREEE (reference sequence). The CDR3 DNA is TGTGCCAGCAGCTTGGCCAGGGGACCGGGCACTGAAGCTTTCTTT. The encoded protein is CASSLARGPGTEAFF.

This chain uses TRBV7-7 with TRBJ2-7; 9 nucleotides align to TRBD1. With 5 bases clipped from V and 0 bases from J, the junction kept 5 bases outside the gene matches. Germline values: CDR1 SSHAT, CDR2 FNYEAQ (reference sequence). The CDR3 contains 15 residues. The CDR3 sequence: CASSLGQGPSYEQYF. The CDR3 DNA sequence: TGTGCCAGCAGCCTGGGACAGGGCCCCTCCTACGAGCAGTACTTC.

V is TRBV7-9 and J is TRBJ2-1; 8 positions agree with TRBD2. Trimming took 4 bases from V and 4 from J; bases not matched to a gene: 3. Germline CDR1 and CDR2: SEHNR and FQNEAQ (reference sequence). This CDR3 comprises 14 residues. In DNA form, the CDR3 reads TGTGCCAGCAGCTCGCTAGCGGGTTACAATGAGCAGTTCTTC. As protein: CASSSLAGYNEQFF.

The chain carries TRBV5-6 and TRBJ1-2, with 12 bases fitting TRBD1. Per germline, CDR1 SGHDT and CDR2 YYEEEE. Trimming took 4 bases from V and 7 from J; bases not matched to a gene: 8. The CDR3 has 15 residues. CDR3 bases: TGTGCCAGCAGCGGGACAGGGGGCGTTAAAGGTGGCTACACCTTC. It encodes CASSGTGGVKGGYTF.